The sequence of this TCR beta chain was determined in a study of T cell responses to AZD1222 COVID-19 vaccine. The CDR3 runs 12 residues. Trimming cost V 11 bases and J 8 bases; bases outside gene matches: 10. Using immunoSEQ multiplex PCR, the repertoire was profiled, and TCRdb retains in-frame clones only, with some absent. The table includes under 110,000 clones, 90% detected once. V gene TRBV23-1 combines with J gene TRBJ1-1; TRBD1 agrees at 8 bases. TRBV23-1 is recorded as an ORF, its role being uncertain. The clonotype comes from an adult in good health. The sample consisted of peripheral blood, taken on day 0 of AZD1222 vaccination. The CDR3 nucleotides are TGCGCCTCCACCGACAGGGGTTGGGAAGCTTTCTTT. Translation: CASTDRGWEAFF.